The 23 T cell receptor beta chains below all came from one sample that was sequenced in a study of Ad26.COV2.S vaccination and SARS-CoV-2 variants. Produced via immunoSEQ multiplex PCR; TCRdb's table is partial and in-frame only. The sample contains under 550,000 clones, more than 75% of which appear only once. Sample treatment: 15 to 20 received Ad26.COV2.S at low or high dose, single or two shots; roughly 5 received placebo; per-sample allocation not given. Samples were taken on day 63 after the first vaccine or placebo injection. The input for sequencing was peripheral blood, taken in a trial of Ad26.COV2.S vaccine versus placebo. The receptor source for this set is a person between 18 and 60 years old who received the Ad26.COV2.S COVID-19 vaccine or a placebo.

The chain couples TRBV3-1 (or the pseudogene TRBV3-2) to TRBJ2-5; 7 nucleotides align to TRBD1. Germline-derived CDR1 and CDR2 are LGHDT and YNNKEL (reference sequence). Trimming removed 4 bases from V and 7 bases from J; junction bases left unmatched: 12. This CDR3 contains 15 residues. DNA for the CDR3: TGTGCCAGCAGCCCTACACCGACAGGGAAGCGGACCCAGTACTTC. It yields the protein CASSPTPTGKRTQYF.

The genes are TRBV29-1 and TRBJ2-3; 7 bases are a match to TRBD1. V lost 3 bases and J lost 0; bases outside the gene matches: 6. Germline V lookup: CDR1 SQVTM, CDR2 ANQGSEA. There are 15 residues in the CDR3. CDR3 nucleotides: TGCAGCGTTGATGCGACAGGGCACAGCACAGATACGCAGTATTTT. Translating gives CSVDATGHSTDTQYF.

The rearrangement links TRBV7-8 to TRBJ1-6; 11 nucleotides line up with TRBD1. Unmatched junction bases numbered 4, after V lost 8 bases and J lost 7 bases. Per the germline V gene, CDR1 is SGHVS and CDR2 is FQNEAQ. The CDR3 runs 14 residues. This CDR3 reads CASVGTGGNSPLHF. DNA for the CDR3: TGTGCCAGCGTGGGGACAGGGGGAAATTCACCCCTCCACTTT.

This clone was found once. The chain joins TRBV4-2 to TRBJ2-3; D ambiguous. The V and J ends lost 0 bases and 3 bases respectively, with 7 bases between them. CDR3 length: 14 residues. CDR1 and CDR2 from the germline V gene are LGHNA and YNFKEQ. CDR3 sequence (DNA): TGTGCCAGCAGCCAAGAACCAGGAACAGATACGCAGTATTTT. Its translation is CASSQEPGTDTQYF.

This chain uses TRBV5-1 with TRBJ2-2; 7 nucleotides agree with TRBD1. The germline gives CDR1 SGHRS, CDR2 YFSETQ. V shed 5 bases, J shed 4 bases, and the junction held 5 bases outside the gene matches. The CDR3 extends over 14 amino acids. CDR3 sequence reads: CASRQGTGTGELFF. CDR3 DNA: TGCGCCAGCAGACAGGGGACGGGCACCGGGGAGCTGTTTTTT.

The chain recombines TRBV7-9 with TRBJ2-3, with D tentatively TRBD1 (7 bases). V shed 5 bases and J shed 6 bases, with 12 bases lying between them. The germline V gene encodes CDR1 SEHNR and CDR2 FQNEAQ (reference sequence). The CDR3 loop spans 13 amino acids. CDR3 sequence: CASSASGGDTQYF. The CDR3 DNA reads TGTGCCAGCAGCGCCTCAGGGGGGGATACGCAGTATTTT.

The genes are TRBV30 and TRBJ2-2, with 7 bases lining up with TRBD1. After removal of 5 bases from V and 0 bases from J, the junction contained 9 bases not matched to a gene. This CDR3 has 16 amino acids. Per the germline V gene, CDR1 is GTSNPN and CDR2 is SVGIG (reference sequence). The CDR3 loop reads CAWGINRGPNTGELFF. The CDR3, as DNA: TGTGCCTGGGGAATAAACAGGGGTCCGAACACCGGGGAGCTGTTTTTT. The full variable domain, rest sourced from reference TRBV30 and TRBJ2-2, is SQTIHQWPATLVQPVGSPLSLECTVEGTSNPNLYWYRQAAGRGLQLLFYSVGIGQISSEVPQNLSASRPQDRQFILSSKKLLLSDSGFYLCAWGINRGPNTGELFFGEGSRLTVL.

Comment on this clone: Other nucleotide sequences from this sample produce the same CDR3. The chain uses TRBV5-1 and TRBJ2-7; 10 bases map to TRBD1. Germline V gene sequence: CDR1 SGHRS, CDR2 YFSETQ. This CDR3 has 14 residues. J was trimmed by 2 bases and V by 4 bases; bases with no gene match: 3. Written as DNA, the CDR3 is TGCGCCAGCAGCCTCGGGACAGGGGCCTACGAGCAGTACTTC. It codes for CASSLGTGAYEQYF.

The J gene is TRBJ1-3, the V gene TRBV11-2; D gene ambiguous. Trimming left V 1 base short and J 7 bases short, with 8 bases between. The CDR3 loop spans 13 amino acids. Germline V gives CDR1 SGHAT, CDR2 FQNNGV. Here the CDR3 DNA reads TGTGCCAGCAGCTTAGCTCACTGGAACACCATATATTTT. Translated: CASSLAHWNTIYF.

The chain couples TRBV6-5 to TRBJ1-2; 10 bases agree with TRBD1. Trimming took 5 bases from V and 6 from J; bases not matched to a gene: 3. Per the germline V gene, CDR1 is MNHEY and CDR2 is SVGAGI. This CDR3 spans 13 amino acids. Here the CDR3 DNA reads TGTGCCAGCAGTCCCGGGACAGGGGATGGCTACACCTTC. Translation gives CASSPGTGDGYTF.

The chain is built from TRBV19 and TRBJ2-7; 8 bases fit TRBD2. Germline trimming cut 6 bases from V and 5 bases from J; bases unmatched to any gene: 9. Germline assignment: CDR1 LNHDA and CDR2 SQIVND (reference sequence). The CDR3 length is 14 residues. The CDR3 DNA reads TGTGCCAGTAGAACTGCGGGGGGCCCTCACGAGCAGTACTTC. It specifies CASRTAGGPHEQYF.

The rearrangement joins TRBV11-2 to TRBJ2-1; 9 bases are shared with TRBD2. V was pared by 0 bases and J by 7 bases, with 4 bases of the junction left unmatched. Germline V CDR1 and CDR2: SGHAT, FQNNGV. This CDR3 has 15 residues. The CDR3 is CASSLEAGGGNEQFF. CDR3 sequence (DNA): TGTGCCAGCAGCTTAGAGGCGGGGGGGGGAAATGAGCAGTTCTTC.

This clone was picked up a small number of times. This chain links TRBV3-1 (or the pseudogene TRBV3-2) with TRBJ2-5; 7 bases agree with TRBD2. The CDR3 covers 16 residues. J lost 3 bases, V lost 4 bases, and 11 bases had no gene match. Germline V gene sequence: CDR1 LGHDT, CDR2 YNNKEL (reference sequence). The CDR3 DNA reads as TGTGCCAGCAGCCCCCTCTCCGTGGGGGGGGAAGAGACCCAGTACTTC. Translation gives CASSPLSVGGEETQYF.

This sequence joins TRBV19 and TRBJ2-3; TRBD1 is a possible D gene (5 bases). The ends were cut back, 3 bases at V and 0 bases at J, with 13 bases in the middle. The CDR3 has 16 amino acids. The germline gives CDR1 LNHDA, CDR2 SQIVND (reference sequence). The CDR3 coding sequence is TGTGCCAGTAGTATGGGGCAAACCGGTAGCACAGATACGCAGTATTTT. It specifies CASSMGQTGSTDTQYF. The full variable domain, rest sourced from reference TRBV19 and TRBJ2-3, is DGGITQSPKYLFRKEGQNVTLSCEQNLNHDAMYWYRQDPGQGLRLIYYSQIVNDFQKGDIAEGYSVSREKKESFPLTVTSAQKNPTAFYLCASSMGQTGSTDTQYFGPGTRLTVL.

The chain recombines TRBV28 with TRBJ2-2, with D uncertain. The CDR3 is 17 residues long. The ends were cut back, 3 bases at V and 4 bases at J, with 18 bases in the middle. CDR1 is MDHEN and CDR2 is SYDVKM in the germline V gene. Here the CDR3 reads CASSFGMLGAGTGELFF. In nucleotides, the CDR3 is TGTGCCAGCAGTTTCGGTATGCTGGGCGCCGGCACCGGGGAGCTGTTTTTT.

The chain carries TRBV2 and TRBJ2-1; 8 nucleotides line up with TRBD1. This CDR3 comprises 14 residues. Losses at the gene ends were 1 base for V and 9 bases for J; bases not matched to a gene: 5. Germline V gene data show CDR1 as SNHLY and CDR2 as FYNNEI. CDR3: CASSEGQGAIEQFF. The CDR3 DNA follows: TGTGCCAGCAGTGAAGGGCAGGGGGCCATTGAGCAGTTCTTC.

At least ten counts were recorded for this clone. Other nucleotide sequences in the sample specify the same CDR3. The rearrangement uses TRBV28 and TRBJ1-2, with 10 positions matching TRBD1. Germline-derived CDR1 and CDR2 are MDHEN and SYDVKM. V was clipped by 6 bases and J by 7 bases; unmatched bases: 2. The CDR3 is 12 residues long. CDR3 loop: CASRTGGVGYTF. CDR3 DNA: TGTGCCAGCAGGACAGGGGGCGTTGGCTACACCTTC.

The chain combines TRBV9 with TRBJ2-3; TRBD2 might be the D (7 bases). V lost 4 bases, J lost 2 bases, and 17 bases lay in between. Germline V gene lookup returns CDR1 SGDLS and CDR2 YYNGEE. This CDR3 spans 16 amino acids. CDR3 DNA: TGTGCCAGCAGCCATGATGGTGGGGGGGCCACAGATACGCAGTATTTT. This codes for CASSHDGGGATDTQYF.

The chain employs TRBV2 and TRBJ2-7; D is possibly TRBD1 (6 bases). The V end was cut by 2 bases, the J end by 5 bases, with 13 bases between. Germline V lookup: CDR1 SNHLY, CDR2 FYNNEI. The CDR3 runs 14 residues. In DNA, the CDR3 is TGTGCCAGCAGTGAAAATCAGGGGTGGAACGAGCAGTACTTC. Translated: CASSENQGWNEQYF.

This rearrangement joins TRBV28 to TRBJ1-2; the D gene is possibly TRBD1 (6 bases). The CDR3 extends over 16 amino acids. Trimming removed 4 bases from V and 8 bases from J, with 23 bases in between. CDR1 is MDHEN and CDR2 is SYDVKM in the germline V gene. The CDR3 DNA is TGTGCCAGCAGTTCGTTGAAGGGGCAGGGGCCTGAAGGCTACACCTTC. It translates to CASSSLKGQGPEGYTF.

This clone was counted between two and nine times. The rearrangement uses TRBV29-1 and TRBJ1-2; tentatively, D is TRBD1 (5 bases). CDR3 length: 13 residues. CDR1 is SQVTM, CDR2 ANQGSEA, per germline. Trimming pared 6 bases from V and 1 base from J, leaving 12 bases between. DNA for the CDR3: TGCAGCGTGAAGATACAGGTTAACTATGGCTACACCTTC. It specifies CSVKIQVNYGYTF.

The V gene is TRBV30, the J gene TRBJ1-3, with a possible D match to TRBD1 (6 bases). The CDR3 is 15 residues long. CDR1 is GTSNPN and CDR2 is SVGIG in the germline V gene (reference sequence). Trimming pared 2 bases from V and 0 bases from J, leaving 11 bases between. In nucleotides, the CDR3 is TGTGCCTGGAGTACCGGGGACAACTCTGGAAACACCATATATTTT. Its protein is CAWSTGDNSGNTIYF.

This clone was counted between two and nine times. The chain uses TRBV29-1 and TRBJ2-5; no definite D call. Germline values: CDR1 SQVTM, CDR2 ANQGSEA. The CDR3 contains 11 residues. Trimming pared 1 base from V and 3 bases from J, leaving 3 bases between. The CDR3 DNA reads TGCAGCGTTGAAGGGGAAGAGACCCAGTACTTC. Translation gives CSVEGEETQYF. The full variable domain, rest sourced from reference TRBV29-1 and TRBJ2-5, is SAVISQKPSRDICQRGTSLTIQCQVDSQVTMMFWYRQQPGQSLTLIATANQGSEATYESGFVIDKFPISRPNLTFSTLTVSNMSPEDSSIYLCSVEGEETQYFGPGTRLLVL.